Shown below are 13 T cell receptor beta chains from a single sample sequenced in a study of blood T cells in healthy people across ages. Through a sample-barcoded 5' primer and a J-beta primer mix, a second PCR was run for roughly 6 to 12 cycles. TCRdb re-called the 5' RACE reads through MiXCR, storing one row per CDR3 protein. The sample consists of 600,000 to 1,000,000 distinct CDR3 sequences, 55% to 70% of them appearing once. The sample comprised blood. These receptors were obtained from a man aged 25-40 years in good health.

The DNA for the CDR3 is TGCAGTGCCGCGGGACAGATCAATCAGCCCCAGCATTTT. Its protein product is CSAAGQINQPQHF. The chain links TRBV20-1 to TRBJ1-5; 7 bases line up with TRBD1. Germline trimming cut 6 bases from V and 3 bases from J; bases unmatched to any gene: 5. Germline V gene lookup returns CDR1 DFQATT and CDR2 SNEGSKA (reference sequence). This CDR3 has 13 residues.

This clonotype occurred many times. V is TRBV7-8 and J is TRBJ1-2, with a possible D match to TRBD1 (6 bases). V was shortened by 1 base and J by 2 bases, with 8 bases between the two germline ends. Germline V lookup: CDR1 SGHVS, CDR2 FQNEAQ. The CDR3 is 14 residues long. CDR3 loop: CASSLVQGNYGYTF. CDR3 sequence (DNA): TGTGCCAGCAGCTTAGTACAGGGAAACTATGGCTACACCTTC.

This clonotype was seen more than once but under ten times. The CDR3, as DNA: TGCAGCGTTGAATGGCCCCAGGGGACAGATACGCAGTATTTT. This codes for CSVEWPQGTDTQYF. The chain has TRBV29-1 and TRBJ2-3; a possible D gene is TRBD1 (6 bases). Germline values: CDR1 SQVTM, CDR2 ANQGSEA. The CDR3 totals 14 residues. V shed 2 bases and J shed 3 bases, with 12 bases lying between them.

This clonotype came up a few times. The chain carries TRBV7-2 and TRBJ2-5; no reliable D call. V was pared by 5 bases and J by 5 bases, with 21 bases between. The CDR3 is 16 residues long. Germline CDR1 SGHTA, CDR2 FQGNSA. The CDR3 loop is CASSPRVGFGSETQYF. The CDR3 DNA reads TGTGCCAGCAGCCCTAGGGTCGGGTTTGGGTCGGAGACCCAGTACTTC.

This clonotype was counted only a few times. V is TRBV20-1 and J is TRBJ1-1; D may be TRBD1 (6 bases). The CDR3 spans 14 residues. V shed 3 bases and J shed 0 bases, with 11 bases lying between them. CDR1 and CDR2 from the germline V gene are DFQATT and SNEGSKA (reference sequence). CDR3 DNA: TGCAGTGCTAGGAGCGACAGGATGAACACTGAAGCTTTCTTT. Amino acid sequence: CSARSDRMNTEAFF.

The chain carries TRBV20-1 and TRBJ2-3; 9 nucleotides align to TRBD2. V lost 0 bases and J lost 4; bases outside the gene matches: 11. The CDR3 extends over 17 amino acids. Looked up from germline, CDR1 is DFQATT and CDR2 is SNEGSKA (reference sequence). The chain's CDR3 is CSARDLRRGGPADTQYF. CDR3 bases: TGCAGTGCTAGAGATCTCCGGCGGGGGGGCCCCGCAGATACGCAGTATTTT.

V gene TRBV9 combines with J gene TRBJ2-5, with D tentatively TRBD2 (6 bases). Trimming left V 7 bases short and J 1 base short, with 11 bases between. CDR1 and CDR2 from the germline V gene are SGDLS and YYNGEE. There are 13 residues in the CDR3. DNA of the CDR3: TGTGCCAGCGGAGGGTTTGTCCAAGAGACCCAGTACTTC. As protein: CASGGFVQETQYF.

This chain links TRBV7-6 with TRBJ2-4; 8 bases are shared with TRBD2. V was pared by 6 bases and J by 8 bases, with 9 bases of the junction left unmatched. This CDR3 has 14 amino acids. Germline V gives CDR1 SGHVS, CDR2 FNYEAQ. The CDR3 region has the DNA TGTGCCAGCAGTGCGGGGGGAGGGATGGACATTCAGTACTTC. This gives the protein CASSAGGGMDIQYF.

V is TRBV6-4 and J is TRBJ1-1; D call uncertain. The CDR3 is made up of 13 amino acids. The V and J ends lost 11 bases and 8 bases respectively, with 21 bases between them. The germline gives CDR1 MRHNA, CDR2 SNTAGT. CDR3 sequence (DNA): TGTGCCGCAACCCCGAACCCAGAGTGGGAAGCTTTCTTT. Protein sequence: CAATPNPEWEAFF.

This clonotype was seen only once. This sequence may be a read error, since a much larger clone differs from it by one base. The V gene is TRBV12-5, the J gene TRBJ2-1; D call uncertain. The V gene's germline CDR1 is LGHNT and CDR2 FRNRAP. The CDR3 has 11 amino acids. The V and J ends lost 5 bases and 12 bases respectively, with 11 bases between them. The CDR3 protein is CASGVGSRQFF. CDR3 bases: TGTGCTAGTGGTGTGGGTAGCCGGCAGTTCTTC.

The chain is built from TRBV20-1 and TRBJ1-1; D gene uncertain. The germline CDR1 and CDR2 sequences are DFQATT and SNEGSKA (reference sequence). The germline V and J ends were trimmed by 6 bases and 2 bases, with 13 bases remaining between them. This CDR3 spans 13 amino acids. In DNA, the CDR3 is TGCAGTGCGGTCCGACACCTAAACACTGAAGCTTTCTTT. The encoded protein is CSAVRHLNTEAFF.

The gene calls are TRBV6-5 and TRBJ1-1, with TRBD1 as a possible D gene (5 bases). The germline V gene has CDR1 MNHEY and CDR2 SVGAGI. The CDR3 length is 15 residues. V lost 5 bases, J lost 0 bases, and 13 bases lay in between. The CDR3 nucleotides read TGTGCCAGCAGTCCAATGGGGGGGGTGAACACTGAAGCTTTCTTT. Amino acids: CASSPMGGVNTEAFF.

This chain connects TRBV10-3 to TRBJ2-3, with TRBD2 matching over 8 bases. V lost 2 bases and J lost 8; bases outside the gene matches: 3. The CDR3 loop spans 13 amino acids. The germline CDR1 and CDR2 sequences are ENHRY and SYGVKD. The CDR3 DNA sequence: TGTGCCATCAGTGAGACTACTAGCGGTACGCAGTATTTT. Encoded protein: CAISETTSGTQYF.